One sample yielded the 21 T cell receptor beta chains listed below, sequenced in a study of blood T cell repertoires in COVID-19 (dated by TCRdb to about 2020). Libraries came from the immunoSEQ multiplex PCR assay. Held by TCRdb, this immuneACCESS table contains in-frame sequences only and omits some clones. Under half of the omission traces to an unresolved V gene where checked; the cause of the rest is unknown. The sample has about 210,000 clones on record, just under 90% of them singletons. 1.2% of the sample goes to the ten largest clones. Sequencing was done on a sample of PBMCs or T cells enriched from blood (not recorded which). All receptors come from a young man who had recovered from COVID-19.

The chain combines TRBV24-1 with TRBJ2-1, with a tentative D call TRBD2 (6 bases). The CDR3 totals 15 residues. CDR1 is KGHDR and CDR2 is SFDVKD in the germline V gene. The V end was cut by 1 base, the J end by 7 bases, with 13 bases between. CDR3 amino acids: CATSDLDGRRNEQFF. In DNA, the CDR3 is TGTGCCACCAGTGATTTAGACGGGAGAAGGAATGAGCAGTTCTTC.

The chain joins TRBV23-1 to TRBJ2-7; TRBD2 might be the D (5 bases). TRBV23-1 is annotated as an ORF whose role is uncertain. The CDR3 is 17 amino acids. V lost 0 bases and J 0 bases, leaving 15 bases between the germline ends. CDR3 loop: CASSQSYSGSDSYEQYF. CDR3 sequence (DNA): TGCGCCAGCAGTCAATCTTACTCGGGGTCCGACTCCTACGAGCAGTACTTC.

The genes are TRBV6-2 or TRBV6-3 and TRBJ1-2; the match to TRBD1 covers 10 bases. Germline V gene data show CDR1 as MNHEY and CDR2 as SVGEGT. J lost 4 bases, V lost 0 bases, and 5 bases had no gene match. The CDR3 has 16 amino acids. The CDR3 loop reads CASSYSGQGYGYGYTF. In nucleotides, the CDR3 is TGTGCCAGCAGTTACTCGGGACAGGGGTATGGCTATGGCTACACCTTC.

This clone came up a few times. This sequence joins TRBV5-5 and TRBJ2-2; D call uncertain. CDR3 length equals 14 residues. CDR1 and CDR2 from the germline V gene are SGHKS and YYEKEE (reference sequence). V shed 1 base and J shed 3 bases, with 7 bases lying between them. The CDR3 coding sequence is TGTGCCAGCAGCTTGATACCAGACACCGGGGAGCTGTTTTTT. As protein: CASSLIPDTGELFF.

The CDR3 DNA follows: TGTGCCAGCAGTTTAGCAAATGAAAAAGCGGGAGGGCCCAATGAGCAGTTCTTC. It encodes CASSLANEKAGGPNEQFF. The chain employs TRBV28 and TRBJ2-1, with TRBD2 matching 10 bases. V dropped 2 bases and J dropped 6; count of bases not matched to a gene: 13. The CDR3 covers 18 residues. The V gene's germline CDR1 is MDHEN and CDR2 SYDVKM.

The chain couples TRBV19 to TRBJ2-1, with D perhaps TRBD2 (6 bases). The CDR3 extends over 15 amino acids. Germline V CDR1 and CDR2: LNHDA, SQIVND (reference sequence). With 0 bases removed from V and 7 bases from J, the gap between germline ends came to 13 bases. The CDR3 is CASSIDRLESNEQFF. The CDR3 DNA is TGTGCCAGTAGTATAGACAGACTAGAATCTAATGAGCAGTTCTTC.

The chain combines TRBV7-2 with TRBJ2-1; possibly TRBD2 for D (5 bases). The ends were cut back, 1 base at V and 3 bases at J, with 16 bases in the middle. This CDR3 region has 17 residues. Germline values: CDR1 SGHTA, CDR2 FQGNSA. The CDR3 DNA reads TGTGCCAGCAGCTTAGTACCAAGCGGTTATCACTACAATGAGCAGTTCTTC. It translates to CASSLVPSGYHYNEQFF. Full variable domain (remainder filled in from reference TRBV7-2 and TRBJ2-1): GAGVSQSPSNKVTEKGKDVELRCDPISGHTALYWYRQSLGQGLEFLIYFQGNSAPDKSGLPSDRFSAERTGGSVSTLTIQRTQQEDSAVYLCASSLVPSGYHYNEQFFGPGTRLTVL.

This chain connects TRBV7-2 to TRBJ2-7; tentatively, D is TRBD1 or TRBD2 (5 bases each). Trimming removed 5 bases at V and 7 bases at J, with 18 bases between. CDR1 and CDR2 (germline): SGHTA, FQGNSA. The CDR3 is 14 residues long. CDR3 DNA: TGTGCCAGCAGCCTAGAGGGGCTAGTGGGTGAGCAGTACTTC. It is translated as CASSLEGLVGEQYF.

The V call is TRBV18, the J call TRBJ2-1; TRBD2 matches at 16 bases. The germline V gene has CDR1 KGHSH and CDR2 LQKENI. Trimming took 3 bases from V and 1 from J; bases not matched to a gene: 3. This CDR3 is 18 amino acids long. The CDR3 region is CASSPGLAGGPSYNEQFF. The CDR3 bases are TGTGCCAGCTCACCGGGACTAGCGGGAGGGCCATCCTACAATGAGCAGTTCTTC.

J is TRBJ1-5 and V is TRBV12-3 or TRBV12-4, with 7 bases matching TRBD1. CDR3 length: 13 residues. Trimming took 6 bases from V and 4 from J; bases not matched to a gene: 3. The CDR3 sequence is CASRTTGNQPQHF. In DNA, the CDR3 is TGTGCCAGCAGGACGACAGGGAATCAGCCCCAGCATTTT.

The chain uses TRBV18 and TRBJ2-1; 10 bases align to TRBD2. Unmatched junction bases numbered 4, after V lost 2 bases and J lost 6 bases. Germline CDR1 KGHSH, CDR2 LQKENI. The CDR3 consists of 15 residues. The CDR3 reads CASSPVLAGVNEQFF. The DNA for the CDR3 is TGTGCCAGCTCACCAGTTCTAGCGGGGGTCAATGAGCAGTTCTTC.

The V and J genes are TRBV10-1 and TRBJ2-3; 10 bases align to TRBD2. The ends lost 5 bases at V and 7 bases at J; junction bases unmatched: 9. In germline, CDR1 is WNHNN, CDR2 SYGVQD (reference sequence). The CDR3 contains 15 residues. Written as DNA, the CDR3 is TGCGCCAGCAGTACCGGGACTAGCGACCAGAATACGCAGTATTTT. As protein: CASSTGTSDQNTQYF.

The chain uses TRBV6-1 and TRBJ2-2; 7 positions agree with TRBD1. Germline CDR1 is MNHNS and CDR2 is SASEGT. The CDR3 extends over 15 amino acids. V shed 1 base, J shed 6 bases, and the junction held 5 bases outside the gene matches. This CDR3 reads CASSEVRGYAGELFF. The DNA for the CDR3 is TGTGCCAGCAGTGAAGTCAGGGGGTATGCCGGGGAGCTGTTTTTT.

The table lists this clone with a count of one. Other DNA sequences from this sample encode an identical CDR3 as well. The V and J genes are TRBV5-1 and TRBJ1-6, with 8 positions matching TRBD1. This CDR3 comprises 14 residues. Germline V CDR1 and CDR2: SGHRS, YFSETQ. The V gene end was trimmed by 4 bases and the J gene end by 6 bases; junction bases not matched to a gene: 3. The CDR3 nucleotides read TGCGCCAGCAGCCTGGGACAGGTTAATTCACCCCTCCACTTT. It yields the protein CASSLGQVNSPLHF.

This clone was observed a single time. J is TRBJ2-1 and V is TRBV28; D is uncertain. The CDR3 is 15 residues long. Trimming took 5 bases from V and 5 from J, leaving 16 bases between them. The germline V gene encodes CDR1 MDHEN and CDR2 SYDVKM. CDR3 sequence reads: CASSLIPNRDNEQFF. DNA for the CDR3: TGTGCCAGCAGTCTTATTCCAAACCGGGACAATGAGCAGTTCTTC.

CDR3 amino acids: CAWTHLGGGPSEQYF. CDR3 DNA sequence: TGTGCCTGGACTCACCTTGGGGGGGGCCCCTCCGAGCAGTACTTC. The rearrangement uses TRBV30 and TRBJ2-7; possibly TRBD2 for D (7 bases). The length of the CDR3 is 15 residues. Germline V gives CDR1 GTSNPN, CDR2 SVGIG (reference sequence). V lost 4 bases and J lost 6, with 22 bases in between.

The J gene is TRBJ2-7, the V gene TRBV6-5; TRBD1 might be the D (5 bases). Trimming shortened V by 0 bases and J by 6 bases, and 18 bases separated the two germline ends. CDR3 length: 16 residues. Germline CDR1 is MNHEY and CDR2 is SVGAGI. CDR3 sequence: CASSYSPAGLKFEQYF. The CDR3 DNA reads as TGTGCCAGCAGTTACTCCCCTGCAGGGTTAAAATTCGAGCAGTACTTC.

The CDR3 here is CASSLAGGDEKLFF. The CDR3, as DNA: TGCGCCAGCAGCTTGGCGGGGGGTGATGAAAAACTGTTTTTT. The chain has TRBV5-1 and TRBJ1-4; maybe TRBD1 (5 bases). Germline V gene data show CDR1 as SGHRS and CDR2 as YFSETQ. Trimming pared 0 bases from V and 6 bases from J, leaving 9 bases between. This CDR3 is 14 amino acids long.

The chain recombines TRBV25-1 with TRBJ2-3; a possible D gene is TRBD1 (5 bases). Trimming removed 2 bases from V and 1 base from J, with 13 bases in between. The CDR3 runs to 16 residues. Germline assignment: CDR1 MGHDK and CDR2 SYGVNS. CDR3 amino acids: CASSEPKGRGTDTQYF. The CDR3 DNA reads as TGTGCCAGCAGTGAACCCAAGGGGCGAGGCACAGATACGCAGTATTTT.

J is TRBJ2-1 and V is TRBV11-2; 8 bases match TRBD2. The CDR3 is 14 amino acids. Trimming took 4 bases from V and 6 from J; bases not matched to a gene: 5. Germline V CDR1 and CDR2: SGHAT, FQNNGV. The CDR3 nucleotides are TGTGCCAGCAGCTCCGGGACTAGAATCAATGAGCAGTTCTTC. Amino acid sequence: CASSSGTRINEQFF.

The chain recombines TRBV5-1 with TRBJ2-7; 7 bases fit TRBD1. Per germline, CDR1 SGHRS and CDR2 YFSETQ. With 4 bases clipped from V and 3 bases from J, the junction kept 10 bases outside the gene matches. The CDR3 is 15 amino acids. The chain's CDR3 is CASSLLTGDHYEQYF. The CDR3 nucleotides are TGCGCCAGCAGCCTTCTAACAGGGGACCACTACGAGCAGTACTTC.